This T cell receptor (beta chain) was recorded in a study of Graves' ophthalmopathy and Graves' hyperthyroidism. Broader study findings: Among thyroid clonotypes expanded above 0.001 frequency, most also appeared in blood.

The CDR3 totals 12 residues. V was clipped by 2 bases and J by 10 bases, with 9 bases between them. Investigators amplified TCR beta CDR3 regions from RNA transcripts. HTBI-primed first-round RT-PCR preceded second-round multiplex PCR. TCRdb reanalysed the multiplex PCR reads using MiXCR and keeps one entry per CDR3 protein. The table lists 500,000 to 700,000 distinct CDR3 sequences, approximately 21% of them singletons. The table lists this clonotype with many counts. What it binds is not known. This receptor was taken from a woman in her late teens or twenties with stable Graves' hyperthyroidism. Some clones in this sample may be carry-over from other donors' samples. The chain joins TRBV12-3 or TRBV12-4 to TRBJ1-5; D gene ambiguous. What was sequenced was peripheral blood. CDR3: CASSLRISPQHF. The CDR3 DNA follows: TGTGCCAGCAGTTTACGGATCAGCCCCCAGCATTTT.